The source of this T cell receptor beta chain is a study of a mutant IDH1 vaccine in newly diagnosed glioma. Study in general: The study gave patients eight vaccinations in weeks 1, 3, 5, 7, 11, 15, 19, 23. Vaccination began 4-6 weeks post radiotherapy alone, or with temozolomide cycles. Study-wide points: Across multiple MHC alleles, almost 95% of patients had vaccine-induced responses.

For this clone: Antigen unknown.

As for time point: week 11, during vaccination. A single vaccine dose contained 300 ug of mutant IDH1 20-mer peptide, and topical imiquimod was used with it. V was pared by 4 bases and J by 2 bases, with 4 bases of the junction left unmatched. The CDR3 totals 15 residues. Germline CDR1 is SGHVS and CDR2 is FNYEAQ. TCRdb's copy holds only in-frame clones and misses some; the assay was immunoSEQ multiplex PCR. Of about 36,000 clones in the sample, about four fifths were seen once. The source material was peripheral blood mononuclear cells (PBMCs), sampled from a glioma patient whose treatment included an IDH1 peptide vaccine. The TCR originated in a woman aged 30 to 39 with glioma. Some clones in this sample may be carry-over from other donors' samples. This chain uses TRBV7-6 with TRBJ2-2; 7 bases are shared with TRBD1. Written as DNA, the CDR3 is TGTGCCAGCAGCTCGGGACAGAGTAACACCGGGGAGCTGTTTTTT. The encoded protein is CASSSGQSNTGELFF.